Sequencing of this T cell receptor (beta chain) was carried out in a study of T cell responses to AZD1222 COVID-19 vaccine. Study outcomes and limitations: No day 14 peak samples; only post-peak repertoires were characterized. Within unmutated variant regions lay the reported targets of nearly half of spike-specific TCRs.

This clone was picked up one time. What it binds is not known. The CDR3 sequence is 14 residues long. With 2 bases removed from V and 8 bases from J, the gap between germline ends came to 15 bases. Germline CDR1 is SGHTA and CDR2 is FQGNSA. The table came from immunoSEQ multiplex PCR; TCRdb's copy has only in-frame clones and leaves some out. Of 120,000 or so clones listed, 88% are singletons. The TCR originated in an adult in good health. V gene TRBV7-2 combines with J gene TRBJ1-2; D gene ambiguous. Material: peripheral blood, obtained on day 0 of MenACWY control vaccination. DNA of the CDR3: TGTGCCAGCAGCTTAACTTTCAGCGGTGAGGGCTACACCTTC. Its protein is CASSLTFSGEGYTF.